This TCR beta chain was retrieved from a study of OX40 agonist ivuxolimab in advanced cancers. Across the whole study: Checkpoint inhibitors had been given previously to 35% to 50% of patients. Overall study findings and caveats: On average, CD8+ T cells showed a greater number of expanded clones than CD4+.

Produced via immunoSEQ multiplex PCR; TCRdb's table is partial and in-frame only. Of nearly 65,000 clones listed, about 90% were seen once; the top ten hold 4% to 4.5%. Of note for this clone: Its antigen is unidentified.

The receptor was derived from an adult with an advanced solid tumor such as melanoma, head and neck, liver or kidney cancer. Sequencing was performed on CD4+ or CD8+ T cells sorted from blood, taken in a trial of the OX40 agonist ivuxolimab.

CDR3 amino acids: CAISESPMGTSNEQFF. The CDR3 DNA reads as TGTGCCATCAGTGAGTCTCCGATGGGGACTAGCAATGAGCAGTTCTTC. This sequence joins TRBV10-3 and TRBJ2-1, with 8 bases aligning to TRBD2. CDR3 size: 16 residues. V shed 0 bases, J shed 6 bases, and the junction held 7 bases outside the gene matches. Germline CDR1 ENHRY, CDR2 SYGVKD.